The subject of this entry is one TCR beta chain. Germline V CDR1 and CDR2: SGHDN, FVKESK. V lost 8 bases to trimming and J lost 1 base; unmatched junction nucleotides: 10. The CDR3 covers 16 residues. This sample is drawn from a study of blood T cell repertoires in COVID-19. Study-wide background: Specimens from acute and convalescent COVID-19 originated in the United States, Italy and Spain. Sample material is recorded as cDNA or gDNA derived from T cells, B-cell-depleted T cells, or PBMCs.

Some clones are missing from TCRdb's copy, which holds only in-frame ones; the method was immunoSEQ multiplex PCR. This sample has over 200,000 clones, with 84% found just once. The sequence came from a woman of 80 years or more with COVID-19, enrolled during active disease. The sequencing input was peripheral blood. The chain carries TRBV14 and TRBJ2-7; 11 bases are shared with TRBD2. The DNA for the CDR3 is TGTGCCAGCGGGGCTAGCGGGAGGCCCTCTTCCTACGAGCAGTACTTC. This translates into CASGASGRPSSYEQYF.